The present T cell receptor (beta chain) was sequenced within a study of blood T cell repertoires in COVID-19. About the research overall: Samples of COVID-19 (acute and convalescent) were obtained from the United States, Italy and Spain.

Sequencing used immunoSEQ multiplex PCR; TCRdb keeps in-frame clones, though not all of them. The sample has more than 100,000 clones; about 79% are singletons. Germline lookup yields CDR1 SGHRS and CDR2 YFSETQ. This CDR3 region has 15 residues. V lost 2 bases, J lost 1 base, and 12 bases lay in between. Regarding this clone: Other DNA sequences within the sample encode an identical CDR3.

The source of this sequence is a woman in her fifties or sixties with acute or convalescent COVID-19. Input material: peripheral blood. The chain employs TRBV5-1 and TRBJ1-1; D is unclear. The CDR3 loop is CASSLRGRENTEAFF. As DNA, the CDR3 is TGCGCCAGCAGCTTACGGGGTAGGGAGAACACTGAAGCTTTCTTT.